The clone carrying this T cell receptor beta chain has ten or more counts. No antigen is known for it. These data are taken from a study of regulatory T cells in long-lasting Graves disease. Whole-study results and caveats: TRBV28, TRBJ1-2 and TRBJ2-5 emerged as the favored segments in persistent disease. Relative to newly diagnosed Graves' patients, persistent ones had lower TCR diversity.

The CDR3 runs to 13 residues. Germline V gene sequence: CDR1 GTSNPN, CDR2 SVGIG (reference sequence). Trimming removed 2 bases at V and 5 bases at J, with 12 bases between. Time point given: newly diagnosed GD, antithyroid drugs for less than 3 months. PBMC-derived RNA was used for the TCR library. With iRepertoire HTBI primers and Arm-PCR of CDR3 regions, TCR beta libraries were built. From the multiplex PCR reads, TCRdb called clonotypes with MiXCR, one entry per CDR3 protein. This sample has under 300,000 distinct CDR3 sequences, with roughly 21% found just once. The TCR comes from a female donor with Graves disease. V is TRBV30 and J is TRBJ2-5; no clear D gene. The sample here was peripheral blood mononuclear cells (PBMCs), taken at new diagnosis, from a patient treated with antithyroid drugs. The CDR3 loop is CAWSQPIGETQYF. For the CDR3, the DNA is TGTGCCTGGAGTCAACCAATCGGCGAGACCCAGTACTTC.